The entry below describes one T cell receptor (beta chain). The J segment lost 2 bases and the V segment lost 1 base, leaving 5 bases of the junction unmatched. The CDR3 consists of 16 residues. Germline values: CDR1 SGHTA, CDR2 FQGNSA. Blood libraries mostly used approximately 0.5 ug genomic DNA, six replicates each. Measured with immunoSEQ multiplex PCR; TCRdb has only the in-frame clones, and not every one. The sample includes about 32,000 clones, 80% of them seen just once. This sample is part of a study of neoadjuvant anti-PD-1 for oral cavity cancer. The overall study: Before surgery, most patients got three to four biweekly 3 mg/kg nivolumab doses.

Time point noted: after neoadjuvant nivolumab, at surgical resection. Stage II-IVA oral cavity squamous cell carcinoma was new and untreated by systemic or radiation therapy. The sample in question was PBMCs, obtained after nivolumab (anti-PD-1) treatment. This TCR came from a person between 40 and 79 years old with oral cavity squamous cell carcinoma. The rearrangement uses TRBV7-2 and TRBJ1-2, with 9 nucleotides matching TRBD1. CDR3 loop: CASSLGVGTGNYGYTF. CDR3 nucleotides: TGTGCCAGCAGCTTAGGGGTCGGGACAGGGAACTATGGCTACACCTTC. The full variable domain, rest sourced from reference TRBV7-2 and TRBJ1-2, is GAGVSQSPSNKVTEKGKDVELRCDPISGHTALYWYRQSLGQGLEFLIYFQGNSAPDKSGLPSDRFSAERTGGSVSTLTIQRTQQEDSAVYLCASSLGVGTGNYGYTFGSGTRLTVV.